This TCR beta chain was sequenced during a study of T cell repertoires in cytomegalovirus infection. About the research overall: CMV infection plus the matching HLA type was flagged by public TCR beta signatures.

Points from the study as a whole: The ex vivo response was dominated by HLA-C-restricted CMV-specific TCR beta clonotypes.

Notes on this clonotype: The antigen remains unidentified.

Each CDR3 protein gets one entry after TCRdb re-called the reads with MiXCR. The data contain a few hundred thousand distinct CDR3 sequences, roughly 42% of them singletons. Sequencing was performed on cultured PBMCs, taken from culture after CMV antigen stimulation. The TCR comes from a human donor in good health (CMV status not recorded). Some clones in this sample may be carry-over from other donors' samples.

The CDR3 reads CASSPDRGRDTEAFF. CDR3 coding DNA: TGTGCCAGCAGCCCTGACAGGGGGCGCGACACTGAAGCTTTCTTT. The V call is TRBV7-2, the J call TRBJ1-1; 10 nucleotides match TRBD1. CDR1 and CDR2 from the germline V gene are SGHTA and FQGNSA. After removal of 5 bases from V and 3 bases from J, the junction contained 6 bases not matched to a gene. The CDR3 has 15 residues.